This T cell receptor beta chain appears in the sequencing data of a study of neurological immune-mediated disorders (dated by TCRdb to the late 2010s). About the study as a whole: Peripheral blood TCR-beta repertoires from HTLV-I-associated myelopathy (HAM/TSP) patients, multiple sclerosis patients and healthy controls were compared by UMI-based sequencing. Longitudinal samples, technical triplicates and paired sorted CD4+ and CD8+ T-cell subsets, alongside PBMC samples, were included among the 90 to 130 TCR-beta libraries. Longitudinal HAM/TSP and healthy donors had 3 time-points each (roughly 3-45 month intervals). The cohort included about 70 subjects: roughly 15 with HAM/TSP, around 34 with multiple sclerosis, and approximately 20 healthy controls. Study-level results and caveats: TCR clonal expansion was highest in HAM/TSP patients and lowest in MS patients, with MS patients falling below even healthy controls. Expanded clones from different subjects shared no identical CDR3 amino acid sequences, which suggests that TCR-beta repertoires were private in all groups.

cDNA was synthesized by template-switch 5'RACE using a primer carrying a 10-nucleotide random unique molecular identifier by which each TCR transcript was tagged. Every sequencing run yielded over 200 million TCR-beta sequences covering 15-18 subjects. Total RNA was extracted with the RNeasy kit. The KAPA Real-time Library Amplification kit was used to amplify TCR-beta VDJ regions with primers targeting the TCR constant region and the 5'RACE anchor. Sample indexes and Illumina adaptors were added in a first PCR, and a second PCR then increased library yield. The roughly 650 bp TCR product was size-selected on a 2% E-gel SizeSelection system after Ampure bead purification. Before pooling, libraries had their quality checked on a Bioanalyzer, their concentration measured with Qubit, and their quantity determined with the Kapa Library Quantification kit. An Illumina HiSeq 2500 sequenced the libraries paired-end 2 x 150 bp. To increase sequence diversity, roughly 23-30% phiX was spiked into each library pool. Per the authors' processing: Quality-filtered reads were processed with the UMI-based MiGEC pipeline, which removed over 85% of raw TCR sequences during error correction. VDJ genes were aligned to IMGT germline references, and clonotypes were defined by unique CDR3 amino acid sequence plus V-J genes. Clonal expansion, Shannon diversity, and CDR3 relatedness (CalcPairwiseDistances, ClusterSamples) were evaluated with VDJtools, and phylogenetic trees were built with CLCbio workbench. Expanded clones were defined as having at least 8 unique UMIs, based on coefficient-of-variation modelling across technical triplicates. Through fastp at Q25 and MiXCR, TCRdb rebuilt clones from the public reads, retaining in-frame beta chains. Rows are unified per CDR3 protein, each entry keeping the most common DNA and genes. The V and J calls, along with clone size, are taken from TCRdb and not from the paper's own processing. The sample table holds about 90,000 distinct CDR3 sequences, of which approximately 13% were seen once. Around 4.5% of the sample rests with the top ten.

This clonotype has ten or more counts. Its antigen specificity is not known. Qualities for individual bases were not recorded, and no much larger clone is one base off. The sample's time point label, decoded: longitudinal time-point 2. Unsorted PBMC libraries were generated from 2 million PBMCs stored in RNAlater at -80 °C until RNA extraction. PBMCs were separated from peripheral blood using Ficoll-Hypaque density gradient centrifugation and then cryopreserved in liquid nitrogen. This clonotype was obtained from a female donor with HTLV-1-associated myelopathy (HAM/TSP). The sequencing sample was made of PBMCs.

In nucleotide form, the sequence is TGCAGTGCCCCGGACAGGGGGCAAGAGACCCAGTACTTC. Translated, this is CSAPDRGQETQYF. Here the chain combines TRBV20-1 and TRBJ2-5, with 10 bases matching TRBD1. CDR3 length: 13 amino acids, cysteine to phenylalanine. The entry retains the CDR3 DNA only, 39 bases that are in frame from base 1. Sequences DFQATT (CDR1) and SNEGSKA (CDR2) are obtained from the germline V gene (reference sequence). Trimmed from V: 6 bases; trimmed from J: 2 bases; junction bases lacking a gene match: 3.